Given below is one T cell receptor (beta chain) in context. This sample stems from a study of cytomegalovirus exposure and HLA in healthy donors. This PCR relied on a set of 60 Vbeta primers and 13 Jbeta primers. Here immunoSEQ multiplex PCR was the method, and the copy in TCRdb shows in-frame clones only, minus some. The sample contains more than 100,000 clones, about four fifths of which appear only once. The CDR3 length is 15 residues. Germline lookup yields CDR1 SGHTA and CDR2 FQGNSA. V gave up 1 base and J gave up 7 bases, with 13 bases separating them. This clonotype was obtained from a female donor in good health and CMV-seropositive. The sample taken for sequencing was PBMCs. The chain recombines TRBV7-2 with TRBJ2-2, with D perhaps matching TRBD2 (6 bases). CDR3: CASSLGHSGVGELFF. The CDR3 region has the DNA TGTGCCAGCAGCTTAGGGCATAGCGGTGTCGGGGAGCTGTTTTTT.